The source of this T cell receptor beta chain is a study of spatial heterogeneity in lung cancer. Study-wide background: There were, on average, more than ten raw-read appearances for each unique TCR and UMI combination. Points from the study as a whole: Tracking of tumor mutation counts was seen in expanded intratumoral alpha and beta TCR counts.

This CDR3 contains 13 residues. CDR1 and CDR2 (germline): WSHSY, SAAADI. The ends lost 0 bases at V and 9 bases at J; junction bases unmatched: 3. The time point denotes: sample taken at primary tumor resection. Whole RNA, isolated from tumor, nontumor lung or frozen PBMC, was sequenced without prior sorting. This clonotype has at least ten counts. The target antigen is unknown. The library protocol tagged each TCR cDNA with a unique molecular identifier. Using its own MiXCR run on the 5' RACE reads, TCRdb lists one record per CDR3 protein. The profile shows over 10,000 distinct CDR3 sequences, 4.5% to 6% of them singletons.

The material sequenced was lung tumor tissue, taken at surgery. The source is a female donor with early-stage non-small cell lung cancer. The V call is TRBV10-2, the J call TRBJ1-1; 8 bases match TRBD1. CDR3 sequence (DNA): TGCGCCAGCAGTGAGTCCGGGACAGGAAAAGCTTTCTTT. Its protein product is CASSESGTGKAFF.